This T cell receptor (beta chain) is from a study of cytomegalovirus exposure and HLA in healthy donors. In germline, CDR1 is MRHNA, CDR2 SNTAGT. The V end lost 8 bases, the J end lost 0 bases, and 10 bases lay between the germline ends. This CDR3 has 13 residues. PCR primers comprised 60 Vbeta and 13 Jbeta primers. TCRdb keeps only in-frame clones here, not all; method: immunoSEQ multiplex PCR. In the table there are some 170,000 clones, around 70% of which are singletons. This clonotype originated in a man younger than 30 in good health and CMV-seropositive. Sequencing was carried out using PBMCs. This chain uses TRBV6-4 with TRBJ1-1, with a tentative D call TRBD1 (6 bases). CDR3 in DNA: TGTGCCAGCTCGGACAGCTTGAACACTGAAGCTTTCTTT. It is translated as CASSDSLNTEAFF.